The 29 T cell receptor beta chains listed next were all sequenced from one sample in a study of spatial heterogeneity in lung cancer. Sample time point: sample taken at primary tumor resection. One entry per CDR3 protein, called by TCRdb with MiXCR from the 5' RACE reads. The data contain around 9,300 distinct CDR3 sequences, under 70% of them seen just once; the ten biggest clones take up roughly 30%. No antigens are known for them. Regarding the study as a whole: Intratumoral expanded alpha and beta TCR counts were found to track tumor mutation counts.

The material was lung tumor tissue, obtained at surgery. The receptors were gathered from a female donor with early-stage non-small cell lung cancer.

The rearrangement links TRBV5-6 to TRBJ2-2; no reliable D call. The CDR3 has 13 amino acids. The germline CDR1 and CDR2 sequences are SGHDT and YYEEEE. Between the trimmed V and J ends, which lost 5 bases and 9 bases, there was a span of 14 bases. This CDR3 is CASRTFVGRELFF. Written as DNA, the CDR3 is TGTGCCAGCAGGACCTTCGTGGGGAGGGAGCTGTTTTTT.

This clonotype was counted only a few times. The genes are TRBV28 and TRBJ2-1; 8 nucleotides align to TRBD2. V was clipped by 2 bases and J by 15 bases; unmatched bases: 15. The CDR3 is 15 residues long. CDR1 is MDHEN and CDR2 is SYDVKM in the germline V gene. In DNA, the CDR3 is TGTGCCAGCAGTTTAGCCAGCGGGAGTCTTTCTCTGGCGTTCTTC. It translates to CASSLASGSLSLAFF.

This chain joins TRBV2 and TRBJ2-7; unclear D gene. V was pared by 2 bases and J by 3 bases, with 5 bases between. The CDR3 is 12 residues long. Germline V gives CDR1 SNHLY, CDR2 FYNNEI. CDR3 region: CASSELIYEQYF. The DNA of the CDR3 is TGTGCCAGCAGTGAACTGATCTACGAGCAGTACTTC.

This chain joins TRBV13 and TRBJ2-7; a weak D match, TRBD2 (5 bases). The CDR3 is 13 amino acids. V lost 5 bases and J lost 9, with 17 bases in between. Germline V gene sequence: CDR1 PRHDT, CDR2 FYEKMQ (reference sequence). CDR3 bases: TGTGCCAGCAGCCAGCCCGGGATTGAAGGGCAGTACTTC. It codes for CASSQPGIEGQYF.

CDR3: CASSFPDREEFF. The CDR3 DNA reads as TGTGCCAGCAGCTTTCCGGACAGGGAGGAGTTCTTC. The V gene is TRBV7-9, the J gene TRBJ2-1; 8 bases are shared with TRBD1. This CDR3 contains 12 residues. The germline V gene has CDR1 SEHNR and CDR2 FQNEAQ (reference sequence). V lost 3 bases, J lost 14 bases, and 6 bases stayed unmatched. The full variable domain, rest sourced from reference TRBV7-9 and TRBJ2-1, is DTGVSQNPRHKITKRGQNVTFRCDPISEHNRLYWYRQTLGQGPEFLTYFQNEAQLEKSRLLSDRFSAERPKGSFSTLEIQRTEQGDSAMYLCASSFPDREEFFGPGTRLTVL.

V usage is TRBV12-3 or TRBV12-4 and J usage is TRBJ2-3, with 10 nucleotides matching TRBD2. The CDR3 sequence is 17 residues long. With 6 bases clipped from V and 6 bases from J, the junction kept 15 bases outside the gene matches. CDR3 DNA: TGTGCCAGCAGCCATATAGCGGGGGGCCTTTTGATGGATACGCAGTATTTT. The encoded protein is CASSHIAGGLLMDTQYF.

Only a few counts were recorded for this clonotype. In nucleotides, the CDR3 is TGTGCCAGCAGTTTCTACAGGGAAAGCACAGATACGCAGTATTTT. It codes for CASSFYRESTDTQYF. This sequence joins TRBV12-3 or TRBV12-4 and TRBJ2-3, with D possibly TRBD1 on 6 matching bases. The length of the CDR3 is 15 residues. The V end was cut by 3 bases, the J end by 0 bases, with 10 bases between.

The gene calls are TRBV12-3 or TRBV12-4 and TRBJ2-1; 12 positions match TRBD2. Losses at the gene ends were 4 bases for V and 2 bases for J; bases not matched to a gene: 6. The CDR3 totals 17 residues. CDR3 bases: TGTGCCAGCAGTTGGGAAGGACTAGCGGGAACCTACAATGAGCAGTTCTTC. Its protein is CASSWEGLAGTYNEQFF.

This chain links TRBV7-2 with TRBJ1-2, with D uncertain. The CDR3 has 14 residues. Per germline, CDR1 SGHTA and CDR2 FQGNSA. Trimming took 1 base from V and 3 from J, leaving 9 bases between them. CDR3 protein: CASSLGGSYYGYTF. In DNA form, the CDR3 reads TGTGCCAGCAGCTTAGGAGGCAGCTACTATGGCTACACCTTC.

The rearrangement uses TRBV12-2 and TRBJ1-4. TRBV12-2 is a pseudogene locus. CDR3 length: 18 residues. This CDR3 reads CASRPTNRDSPRNEKLFF. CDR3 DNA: TGTGCAAGTCGCCCCACCAACCGGGACTCCCCTAGGAATGAAAAACTGTTTTTT.

The CDR3 sequence: CASSLTGPLSYEQYF. CDR3 nucleotides: TGCGCCAGCAGCTTAACAGGGCCTCTCTCCTACGAGCAGTACTTC. The V call is TRBV5-1, the J call TRBJ2-7, with D possibly TRBD1 on 6 matching bases. CDR3 size: 15 residues. Between the trimmed V and J ends, which lost 2 bases and 0 bases, there was a span of 12 bases. CDR1 is SGHRS and CDR2 is YFSETQ in the germline V gene.

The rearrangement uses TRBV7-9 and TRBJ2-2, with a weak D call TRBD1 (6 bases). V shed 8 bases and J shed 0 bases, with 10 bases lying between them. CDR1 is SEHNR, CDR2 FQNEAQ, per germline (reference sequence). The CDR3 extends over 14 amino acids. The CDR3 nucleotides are TGTGCCAGCCAGAGGGGGTCGAACACCGGGGAGCTGTTTTTT. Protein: CASQRGSNTGELFF. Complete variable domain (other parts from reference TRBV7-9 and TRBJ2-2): DTGVSQNPRHKITKRGQNVTFRCDPISEHNRLYWYRQTLGQGPEFLTYFQNEAQLEKSRLLSDRFSAERPKGSFSTLEIQRTEQGDSAMYLCASQRGSNTGELFFGEGSRLTVL.

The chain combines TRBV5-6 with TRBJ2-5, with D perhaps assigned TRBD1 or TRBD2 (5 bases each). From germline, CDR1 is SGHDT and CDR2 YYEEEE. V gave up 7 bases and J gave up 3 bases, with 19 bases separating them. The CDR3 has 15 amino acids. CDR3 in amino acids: CASVKFRGIEETQYF. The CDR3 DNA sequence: TGTGCCAGCGTAAAATTCCGGGGCATAGAAGAGACCCAGTACTTC.

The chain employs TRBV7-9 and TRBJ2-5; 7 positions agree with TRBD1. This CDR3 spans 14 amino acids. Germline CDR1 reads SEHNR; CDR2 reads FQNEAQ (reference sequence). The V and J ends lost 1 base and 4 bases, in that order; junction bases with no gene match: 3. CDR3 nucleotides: TGTGCCAGCAGCTTAGTCGACAGGGTAGAGACCCAGTACTTC. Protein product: CASSLVDRVETQYF. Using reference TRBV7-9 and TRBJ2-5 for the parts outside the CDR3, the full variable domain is DTGVSQNPRHKITKRGQNVTFRCDPISEHNRLYWYRQTLGQGPEFLTYFQNEAQLEKSRLLSDRFSAERPKGSFSTLEIQRTEQGDSAMYLCASSLVDRVETQYFGPGTRLLVL.

CDR3 residues: CASSYSGTGNQPQHF. CDR3 coding DNA: TGTGCCAGCAGTTACTCTGGGACAGGAAATCAGCCCCAGCATTTT. The rearrangement joins TRBV6-1 to TRBJ1-5; 8 bases are a match to TRBD1. V gave up 5 bases and J gave up 4 bases; unmatched junction bases: 7. The germline CDR1 and CDR2 sequences are MNHNS and SASEGT. The CDR3 has 15 residues.

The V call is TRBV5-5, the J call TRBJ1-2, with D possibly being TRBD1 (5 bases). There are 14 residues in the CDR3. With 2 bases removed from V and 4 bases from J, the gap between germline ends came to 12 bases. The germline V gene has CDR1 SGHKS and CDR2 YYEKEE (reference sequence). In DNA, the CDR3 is TGTGCCAGCAGCTTAGGTGACGGGACCTATGGCTACACCTTC. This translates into CASSLGDGTYGYTF.

The CDR3, as DNA: TGCAGTGCTGCAACCGGGACTAGCGGGCTGCTCTCTAGCACAGATACGCAGTATTTT. Protein sequence: CSAATGTSGLLSSTDTQYF. V is TRBV20-1 and J is TRBJ2-3; 12 bases align to TRBD2. Per the germline V gene, CDR1 is DFQATT and CDR2 is SNEGSKA (reference sequence). V lost 5 bases and J lost 0; bases outside the gene matches: 15. This CDR3 is 19 amino acids long.

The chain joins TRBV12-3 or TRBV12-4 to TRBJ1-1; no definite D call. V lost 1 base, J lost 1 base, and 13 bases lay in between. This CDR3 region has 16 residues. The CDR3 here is CASSLEGWDGNTEAFF. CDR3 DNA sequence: TGTGCCAGCAGTTTAGAGGGTTGGGATGGGAACACTGAAGCTTTCTTT.

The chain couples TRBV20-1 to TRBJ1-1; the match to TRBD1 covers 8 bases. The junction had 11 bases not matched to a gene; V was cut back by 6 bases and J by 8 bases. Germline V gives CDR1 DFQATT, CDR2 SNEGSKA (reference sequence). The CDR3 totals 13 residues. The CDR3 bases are TGCAGTGCCAACCTACACCGGGACAGGGAAGCTTTCTTT. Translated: CSANLHRDREAFF.

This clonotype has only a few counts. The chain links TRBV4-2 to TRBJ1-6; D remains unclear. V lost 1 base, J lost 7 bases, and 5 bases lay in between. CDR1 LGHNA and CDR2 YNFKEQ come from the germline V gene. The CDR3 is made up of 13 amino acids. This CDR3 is CASSQVINSPLHF. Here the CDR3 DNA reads TGTGCCAGCAGCCAAGTTATCAATTCACCCCTCCACTTT.

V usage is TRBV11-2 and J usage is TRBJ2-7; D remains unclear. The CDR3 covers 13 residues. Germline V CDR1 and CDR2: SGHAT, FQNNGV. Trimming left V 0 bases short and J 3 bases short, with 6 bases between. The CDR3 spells CASSLDRRYEQYF. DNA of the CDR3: TGTGCCAGCAGCTTAGACAGACGCTACGAGCAGTACTTC.

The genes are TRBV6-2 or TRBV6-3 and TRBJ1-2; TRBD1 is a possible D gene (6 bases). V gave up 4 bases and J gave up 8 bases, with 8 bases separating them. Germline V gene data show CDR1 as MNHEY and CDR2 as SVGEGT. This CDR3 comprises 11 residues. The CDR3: CASSFDRGYTF. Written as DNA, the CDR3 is TGTGCCAGCAGTTTCGACAGGGGCTACACCTTC.

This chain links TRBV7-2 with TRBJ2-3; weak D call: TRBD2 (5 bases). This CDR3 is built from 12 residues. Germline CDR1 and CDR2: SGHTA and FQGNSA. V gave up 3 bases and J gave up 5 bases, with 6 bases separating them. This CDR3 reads CASSFGEDTQYF. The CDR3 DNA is TGTGCCAGCAGCTTCGGGGAAGATACGCAGTATTTT.

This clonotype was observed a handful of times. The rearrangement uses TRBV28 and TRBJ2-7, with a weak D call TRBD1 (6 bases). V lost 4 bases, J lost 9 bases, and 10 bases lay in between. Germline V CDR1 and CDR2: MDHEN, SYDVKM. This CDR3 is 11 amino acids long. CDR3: CASSSGHWQYF. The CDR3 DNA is TGTGCCAGCAGTTCGGGACATTGGCAGTACTTC.

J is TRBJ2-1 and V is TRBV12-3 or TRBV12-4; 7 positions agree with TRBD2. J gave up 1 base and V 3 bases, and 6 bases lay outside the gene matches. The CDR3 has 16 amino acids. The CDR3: CASSFSTSRSYNEQFF. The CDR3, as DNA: TGTGCCAGCAGTTTCTCGACTAGCCGGTCCTACAATGAGCAGTTCTTC.

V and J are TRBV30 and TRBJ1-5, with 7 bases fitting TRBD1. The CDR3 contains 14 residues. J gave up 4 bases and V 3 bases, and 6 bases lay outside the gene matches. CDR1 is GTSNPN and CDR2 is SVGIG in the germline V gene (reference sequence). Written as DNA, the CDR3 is TGTGCCTGGAGACAGACAGGGCCAAATCAGCCCCAGCATTTT. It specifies CAWRQTGPNQPQHF.

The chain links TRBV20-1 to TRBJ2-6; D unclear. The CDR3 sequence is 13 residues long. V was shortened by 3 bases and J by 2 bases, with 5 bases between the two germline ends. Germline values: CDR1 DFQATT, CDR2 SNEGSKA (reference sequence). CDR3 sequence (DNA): TGCAGTGCTAGTATCACTGGGGCCAACGTCCTGACTTTC. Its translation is CSASITGANVLTF.

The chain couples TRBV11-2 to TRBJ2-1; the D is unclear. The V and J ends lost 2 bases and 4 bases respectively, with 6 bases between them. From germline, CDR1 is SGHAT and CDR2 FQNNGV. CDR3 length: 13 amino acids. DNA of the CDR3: TGTGCCAGCAGCTTAAGCCCGTACAATGAGCAGTTCTTC. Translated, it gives CASSLSPYNEQFF.

CDR3 DNA sequence: TGCGCCAGCAGCTTGGCAGGGGCCTCAAACACTGAAGCTTTCTTT. Translating it yields CASSLAGASNTEAFF. The V call is TRBV5-1, the J call TRBJ1-1; TRBD1 might be the D (6 bases). Germline CDR1 SGHRS, CDR2 YFSETQ. The CDR3 extends over 15 amino acids. Deletions cut 0 bases from V and 2 bases from J, with 11 bases between.